A selection of T cell receptor beta chains follows, all from one sample in a study of vaccination effects on CD4 cells after COVID-19. TCRdb's table, derived via immunoSEQ multiplex PCR, lists solely in-frame clones and lacks some. The data hold 20,000 to 25,000 clones, with around three quarters observed a single time. Their cognate antigens are unknown. The input for sequencing was CD4+ T cells from PBMCs cultured with HCoV-NL63 spike peptides, taken before COVID-19 vaccination. These receptors were taken from a human donor who received a COVID-19 vaccine. Each CDR3 is given with its conserved first and last residue. A D gene is named only where the DNA matches it firmly. The size field is filled for only some rows; it gives once, few, many or a size class.

TRBJ1-5 | NA | NA | TRBV24-1 | TGTGCCACCAGTGATCAGGGAACCTCTCAGCCCCAGCATTTT | CATSDQGTSQPQHF
TRBJ1-6 | few | NA | TRBV12-3/TRBV12-4 | TGTGCCAGCAGAGCCATCCTATATTCACCCCTCCACTTT | CASRAILYSPLHF
TRBJ1-1 | NA | NA | TRBV20-1 | TGCAGTGCAAGTTACAGGGCAGGGAACACTGAAGCTTTCTTT | CSASYRAGNTEAFF
TRBJ1-5 | NA | NA | TRBV30 | TGTGCCTGGAGTGTGCGCCTTAAACGGGTGTGGGGCAATCAGCCCCAGCATTTT | CAWSVRLKRVWGNQPQHF
TRBJ2-1 | NA | TRBD2 | TRBV12-5 | TGTGCTAGTGGTTTAGGTAGCGGGAGGGCCGGCAATGAGCAGTTCTTC | CASGLGSGRAGNEQFF
TRBJ2-5 | once | TRBD2 | TRBV10-1 | TGCGCCAGCAGTGAGTCTGCGGGGGGGCGGGAGACCCAGTACTTC | CASSESAGGRETQYF
TRBJ2-2 | NA | TRBD2 | TRBV2 | TGTGCCAGCAACGAGGGTGCGGGAGGTATTGGAGACACCGGGGAGCTGTTTTTT | CASNEGAGGIGDTGELFF
TRBJ2-2 | NA | NA | TRBV29-1 | TGCAGCGTAAAGGCCGGGGAGCTGTTTTTT | CSVKAGELFF
TRBJ2-7 | NA | NA | TRBV27 | TGTGCCAGCAGGACCGGATACCATTATAATTCCTACGAGCAGTACTTC | CASRTGYHYNSYEQYF
TRBJ2-5 | NA | NA | TRBV9 | TGTGCCAGCAGCCCCCCCCCGGCGGGAATCCAAGAGACCCAGTACTTC | CASSPPPAGIQETQYF
TRBJ2-3 | NA | TRBD2 | TRBV5-6 | TGTGCCAGCAGCCACTCCGGGACTATCACAGATACGCAGTATTTT | CASSHSGTITDTQYF
TRBJ2-2 | few | TRBD1 | TRBV25-1 | TGTGCCAGCAGTGAGGGGACAGGCCCGACCGGGGAGCTGTTTTTT | CASSEGTGPTGELFF
TRBJ1-5 | NA | NA | TRBV7-9 | TGTGCCAGCAGCCCGGACACCAATCAGCCCCAGCATTTT | CASSPDTNQPQHF
TRBJ1-1 | NA | NA | TRBV12-3/TRBV12-4 | TGTGCCAGCAGTTTAGCGGGGCTGGAAGCTTTCTTT | CASSLAGLEAFF
TRBJ1-2 | NA | TRBD1 | TRBV3-1/TRBV3-2 | TGTGCCAGCAGCCAAAATCAGGGGGCAGAGGGCTACACCTTC | CASSQNQGAEGYTF
TRBJ2-5 | NA | TRBD1 | TRBV19 | TGTGCCAGTAGTAAGAGGACAGGGGTGGGGGAGACCCAGTACTTC | CASSKRTGVGETQYF
TRBJ1-6 | NA | NA | TRBV7-9 | TGTGCCAGCAGCTTATCTCTTGGAGGTCCCCTCCACTTT | CASSLSLGGPLHF
TRBJ1-4 | NA | TRBD1 | TRBV19 | TGTGCCAGTAGTACCCTAAACAGGGGTTGGGATGAAAAACTGTTTTTT | CASSTLNRGWDEKLFF
TRBJ1-2 | NA | NA | TRBV30 | TGTGCCTGGAGTGTCGGCAGTAACTATGGCTACACCTTC | CAWSVGSNYGYTF
TRBJ2-6 | NA | NA | TRBV4-1 | TGCGCCAGCAGCCAGACTCTAGGGACCGTCTCTGGGGCCAACGTCCTGACTTTC | CASSQTLGTVSGANVLTF
TRBJ2-3 | NA | TRBD1 | TRBV5-4 | TGTGCCAGCAGCTTGGCGACAGGGAAAACAGATACGCAGTATTTT | CASSLATGKTDTQYF
TRBJ1-5 | NA | NA | TRBV19 | TGTGCCAGTAGTACGGGGTCAGGTCAGCCCCAGCATTTT | CASSTGSGQPQHF
TRBJ2-1 | NA | NA | TRBV7-9 | TGTGCCAGCAGCTTAGTAACGGGGAATGAGCAGTTCTTC | CASSLVTGNEQFF
TRBJ2-7 | NA | NA | TRBV4-2 | TGTGCCAGCAGCCAAGATTCCGGGGGTGTTGCCTACGAGCAGTACTTC | CASSQDSGGVAYEQYF
TRBJ2-7 | NA | NA | TRBV7-2 | TGTGCCAGCAGCAAAATCCATGCCTACGAGCAGTACTTC | CASSKIHAYEQYF
TRBJ2-5 | NA | NA | TRBV5-6 | TGTGCCAGCAGCTTGACGGGAATCCAAGAGACCCAGTACTTC | CASSLTGIQETQYF
TRBJ2-7 | NA | NA | TRBV19 | TGTGCCAGTATCCCCTCGGGTGGCTACGAGCAGTACTTC | CASIPSGGYEQYF
TRBJ1-4 | once | NA | TRBV7-4 | TGTGCCAGCAGCACGCCGGGGCCGCAAGAAAAACTGTTTTTT | CASSTPGPQEKLFF
TRBJ2-7 | NA | TRBD2 | TRBV18 | TGTGCCAGCTCACCTTTAGCGGGACCTCCCAGTGCCTACGAGCAGTACTTC | CASSPLAGPPSAYEQYF
TRBJ2-2 | NA | NA | TRBV19 | TGTGCCAGTAGTATAATGGGGGGCCAGAACACCGGGGAGCTGTTTTTT | CASSIMGGQNTGELFF
TRBJ2-7 | NA | TRBD1 | TRBV5-1 | TGCGCCAGCAGCCCAGGGACAGGGATCTACGAGCAGTACTTC | CASSPGTGIYEQYF
TRBJ1-2 | NA | TRBD1 | TRBV10-2 | TGCGCCAGCAGTGGGGGACAGATGGGCTATGGCTACACCTTC | CASSGGQMGYGYTF
TRBJ2-7 | NA | NA | TRBV7-8 | TGTGCCAGCAGCTTAGACATTAGGGGGTTTAAGTACTTC | CASSLDIRGFKYF
TRBJ2-1 | NA | NA | TRBV9 | TGTGCCAGCAGCGTAGCTTTAAATGAGCAGTTCTTC | CASSVALNEQFF
TRBJ1-5 | NA | NA | TRBV30 | TGTGCCTGGAGTGTCCGGGGCGAACAGCCCCAGCATTTT | CAWSVRGEQPQHF
TRBJ1-1 | NA | NA | TRBV18 | TGTGCCAGCTCAAACAGGAGTGAAGCTTTCTTT | CASSNRSEAFF
TRBJ2-7 | NA | TRBD1 | TRBV12-3/TRBV12-4 | TGTGCCAGCAGAGGGACAGGGAGCTACGAGCAGTACTTC | CASRGTGSYEQYF
TRBJ2-2 | NA | NA | TRBV11-1 | TGTGCCAGCAGCTTCCGGGGGCCCCCCGGGGAGCTGTTTTTT | CASSFRGPPGELFF
TRBJ2-2 | NA | NA | TRBV12-3/TRBV12-4 | TGTGCCAGCAGCCTAGGCGTCGGGGAGCTGTTTTTT | CASSLGVGELFF
TRBJ1-2 | NA | NA | TRBV5-8 | TGTGCCAGCAGCTTTCGGGTGAGGGGTTCGAGGTTTGGCTACACCTTC | CASSFRVRGSRFGYTF
TRBJ1-5 | NA | TRBD1 | TRBV2 | TGTGCCAGCAGATGGGACAGCGATAGCAATCAGCCCCAGCATTTT | CASRWDSDSNQPQHF
TRBJ1-1 | NA | NA | TRBV30 | TGTGCCTGGAGTGTACTAGGGGTGGACACTGAAGCTTTCTTT | CAWSVLGVDTEAFF
TRBJ2-1 | NA | NA | TRBV5-1 | TGCGCCAGCAGCTTGAATCAAAATAACAATGAGCAGTTCTTC | CASSLNQNNNEQFF
TRBJ2-7 | medium-sized | NA | TRBV24-1 | TGTGCCACCAGTCCAGGGACGGCACATTACGAGCAGTACTTC | CATSPGTAHYEQYF
TRBJ2-1 | NA | TRBD2 | TRBV6-1 | TGTGCCAGCAGTGTGTCTAGCGGGGGGGTCTACAATGAGCAGTTCTTC | CASSVSSGGVYNEQFF
TRBJ1-1 | NA | NA | TRBV11-2 | TGTGCCAGCAGCCCCAGTTGGGCTGAAGCTTTCTTT | CASSPSWAEAFF
TRBJ1-5 | NA | NA | TRBV4-1 | TGCGCCAGCAGCCAAGTCGGTTCATCTCAGCCCCAGCATTTT | CASSQVGSSQPQHF
TRBJ2-7 | NA | TRBD2 | TRBV5-4 | TGTGCCAGCAGCCCTACTAGCGTTCCCTACGAGCAGTACTTC | CASSPTSVPYEQYF
TRBJ1-2 | NA | TRBD1 | TRBV6-5 | TGTGCCAGCAGGACAGGGGGTAGCTATGGCTACACCTTC | CASRTGGSYGYTF
TRBJ1-3 | NA | NA | TRBV7-7 | TGTGCCAGCAGCTTAGATGGGGGCTCTGGAAACACCATATATTTT | CASSLDGGSGNTIYF
TRBJ2-5 | NA | TRBD2 | TRBV7-2 | TGTGCCAGCAGCCCCCAGGCGGGACTAGCGGAAAGGGCCCAGTACTTC | CASSPQAGLAERAQYF
TRBJ2-3 | NA | TRBD2 | TRBV10-3 | TGTGCCATCGACTCAGCGGGACCCCGCCGAGATACGCAGTATTTT | CAIDSAGPRRDTQYF
TRBJ1-5 | NA | NA | TRBV3-1/TRBV3-2 | TGTGCCAGCAGCCACACAGGGAAAGATCAGCCCCAGCATTTT | CASSHTGKDQPQHF
TRBJ1-1 | NA | NA | TRBV29-1 | TGCAGCGTTGGGGGCAGACAGTTATGGGGTGAAGCTTTCTTT | CSVGGRQLWGEAFF
TRBJ1-6 | NA | TRBD1 | TRBV9 | TGTGCCAGCAGCCTCCCCGGGACAGATAATTCACCCCTCCACTTT | CASSLPGTDNSPLHF
TRBJ2-5 | NA | TRBD2 | TRBV5-4 | TGTGCCAGCAGCCCCGGACTAGCGCAAGAGACCCAGTACTTC | CASSPGLAQETQYF
TRBJ2-3 | NA | NA | TRBV5-1 | TGCGCCAGCAGAACAGGGCCTACCTCAGATACGCAGTATTTT | CASRTGPTSDTQYF